This T cell receptor beta chain derives from a study of beta chain features in type 1 diabetes (dated by TCRdb to the late 2010s). Context from the whole study: Patients and healthy donors did not differ in mean age, gender distribution, total cell number or subset yield. A total of roughly 100,000,000 sorted cells were examined across all samples, and the number of cells per subset was strongly correlated with RNA yield. In the study, TCRB repertoires of sorted circulating CD4+ T cell subsets from recently diagnosed type 1 diabetes patients were compared with those of matched healthy donors. Regulatory and stem cell-like memory subsets were isolated from only 8 patients and about eight healthy donors, whereas naive and central memory subsets came from all 28 donors. Study-wide conclusions, independent of this receptor: Naive, central memory and regulatory TCRB repertoires appeared to be more similar among patients than among healthy donors. Sequencing cDNA rather than genomic DNA could over-represent highly expressing activated cells, although activation and CD3 levels did not differ between groups. In all four CD4+ subsets, TCRB CDR3 length was moderately but significantly shorter in type 1 diabetes patients. PCR may preferentially amplify shorter templates, but because patient and control samples were amplified and corrected together, any resulting skew would affect both groups equally. Only small numbers of individuals were included in the HLA sub-analyses, which left unresolved whether HLA type had any influence on TCRB rearrangement. Patients with type 1 diabetes made fewer insertions and deleted more nucleotides at VDJ recombination sites, implying thymic rearrangement abnormalities.

A note on this clone: Its antigen remains unidentified. No much larger clonotype is one base removed from it; base qualities were not supplied.

The entire amount of isolated RNA was reverse transcribed using the High Capacity cDNA Reverse Transcription Kit, so the sequenced TCRB transcripts were expressed ones. For stem cell-like memory T cell samples, survey-depth immunoSEQ sequencing was used, averaging about 1 million total reads per sample. Sorted cells were lysed in RLT buffer, and RNA was extracted using DNase-treated RNeasy Micro or Mini kits according to cell number. To prevent cross-contamination, every cell subset was processed on its own, while patient and healthy donor samples were processed together. TCRB sequences were amplified from cDNA with the immunoSEQ multiplex PCR, producing 87-bp fragments spanning the CDR3 region. The amplicons were sequenced using the Illumina HiSeq platform. In the source study's methods: PCR bias was corrected computationally using synthetic template baselines, and reads within Hamming distance 2 were collapsed, with unmergeable singletons discarded. Reads were aligned against IMGT so that V, D and J genes, CDR3 length and insertions or deletions at six rearrangement sites could be assigned. Within each subset, clonotype counts were normalized to sorted cell number, and only after that were true diversity and Gini coefficients computed with the tcR R package. The overlap coefficient, calculated on TCRB nucleotide sequences, was used to quantify repertoire sharing. TCRdb mirrors the immuneACCESS table, restricted to in-frame sequences. Some clones are absent from its copies; in checked studies, under half trace to an unresolved V gene, and the reason for the others is unknown. The D gene and trimming were derived from the DNA, and the V and J assignments and clone size from that table. Within this sample are over 20,000 clones, with about three fifths of them counted one time only. The biggest ten clones account for 0.35% to 0.4% of the sample.

A single peripheral blood draw of around 120 mL on average was collected from each donor into heparinised tubes. Using a panel that included CD45RO, CCR7, CD25, CD127, CD95 and CD27, naive, central memory, regulatory and stem cell-like memory CD4+ T cells were sorted on a BD FACSAria II. All sorted populations exceeded 98% purity. PBMCs were isolated immediately by Lymphoprep density gradient centrifugation and stained directly without culture. So that batch effects would be minimized, each experiment stained and sorted samples in pairs, pairing one healthy donor with one patient. The cysteine opens and the phenylalanine closes a CDR3 of 16 amino acids. Just CDR3 DNA is preserved here, 48 bases in frame from base 1. Cut back by 1 base and 3 bases, the V and J ends lie 13 bases apart. From the germline V gene (reference sequence), CDR1 is SEHNR and CDR2 is FQNEAQ.

In this chain, TRBV7-9 is recombined with TRBJ2-1; TRBD2 is a weak D gene call, 6 bases matching. The specimen was stem cell memory CD4+ T cells from blood. The cell subset or site label for this specimen denotes: stem cell-like memory CD4+ T cells. The sequence derives from a man aged 18-30 years with type 1 diabetes. Read as DNA, the sequence is TGTGCCAGCAGCTTAGGCCCGGGACTGGACTACAATGAGCAGTTCTTC. Translated, this gives CASSLGPGLDYNEQFF.